This TCR beta chain was found in a study of somatic mutations in cytotoxic T cells in rheumatoid arthritis. Study information: Selected populations of V beta antibody-stained T cells underwent flow sorting at nearly 100% purity; these encompassed V beta1+ cells subjected to TCRB sequencing. Findings of the study overall: Each of about an eighth of the 65 patients had a largest CD8+ clone that made up more than 20% of CD8+ cells. An age-related increase in CD8+ clonality was seen in rheumatoid arthritis patients but not in healthy controls.

Produced via immunoSEQ multiplex PCR; TCRdb's table is partial and in-frame only. The table lists roughly 14,000 clones, approximately 90% of them singletons. This clone was counted a few times. What it binds is not known. CDR1 SNHLY and CDR2 FYNNEI come from the germline V gene. The CDR3 is 13 residues long. Trimming left V 4 bases short and J 10 bases short, with 16 bases between. The chain combines TRBV2 with TRBJ1-1; D gene unclear. This receptor was obtained from a man between 65 and 85 years old with rheumatoid arthritis. Source material: CD4+ T cells sorted from blood. Written as DNA, the CDR3 is TGTGCCAGCAGTGGATCTTCGTTTGGGAGAGCTTTCTTT. Translated: CASSGSSFGRAFF. Together with reference TRBV2 and TRBJ1-1, the CDR3 gives the full variable domain: EPEVTQTPSHQVTQMGQEVILRCVPISNHLYFYWYRQILGQKVEFLVSFYNNEISEKSEIFDDQFSVERPDGSNFTLKIRSTKLEDSAMYFCASSGSSFGRAFFGQGTRLTVV.